Below are 10 T cell receptor beta chains sequenced from a single sample in a study of CD8+ T cells in alopecia areata. Extraction of RNA preceded its reverse transcription into cDNA, which served as the sequencing template. This table comes from immunoSEQ multiplex PCR, and its TCRdb copy is limited to in-frame clones, with some not included. The data hold 90,000 to 120,000 clones, with 80% to 85% observed a single time. Described treatment: oral pan-JAK inhibitor, 5-10 mg twice daily. Material: CD8+ T cells sorted from blood, obtained at week 24, from a patient treated with tofacitinib. The receptors were gathered from a human donor with alopecia areata.

This clone appeared once. The rearrangement links TRBV10-3 to TRBJ2-7; D is uncertain. CDR1 and CDR2 (germline): ENHRY, SYGVKD. The CDR3 has 14 residues. V lost 3 bases and J 0 bases, leaving 9 bases between the germline ends. The DNA of the CDR3 is TGTGCCATCAGTGACAGGTCCATCTCCTACGAGCAGTACTTC. Residues: CAISDRSISYEQYF.

V gene TRBV7-2 combines with J gene TRBJ2-2; the D is unclear. The CDR3 length is 17 residues. Germline loops: CDR1 SGHTA, CDR2 FQGNSA. V lost 1 base and J 0 bases, leaving 12 bases between the germline ends. In nucleotides, the CDR3 is TGTGCCAGCAGCTTAGGCCCAGGATACACGAACACCGGGGAGCTGTTTTTT. Protein sequence: CASSLGPGYTNTGELFF.

V usage is TRBV27 and J usage is TRBJ2-1, with 11 bases lining up with TRBD2. The length of the CDR3 is 12 residues. J was trimmed by 11 bases and V by 6 bases; bases with no gene match: 3. Germline V lookup: CDR1 MNHEY, CDR2 SMNVEV (reference sequence). The CDR3 loop is CASRTSGEKQFF. In DNA form, the CDR3 reads TGTGCCAGCAGGACTAGCGGGGAAAAGCAGTTCTTC.

This chain uses TRBV15 with TRBJ2-2; D unclear. The V gene lost 0 bases and the J gene lost 4 bases, with 3 bases spanning the gap. Germline V CDR1 and CDR2: LNHNV, YYDKDF (reference sequence). This CDR3 spans 13 amino acids. The CDR3 here is CATSREGTGELFF. Written as DNA, the CDR3 is TGTGCCACCAGCAGAGAAGGCACCGGGGAGCTGTTTTTT. Drawing the rest from reference TRBV15 and TRBJ2-2, the complete variable domain is DAMVIQNPRYQVTQFGKPVTLSCSQTLNHNVMYWYQQKSSQAPKLLFHYYDKDFNNEADTPDNFQSRRPNTSFCFLDIRSPGLGDTAMYLCATSREGTGELFFGEGSRLTVL.

The chain is built from TRBV7-9 and TRBJ2-2; D uncertain. The V gene's germline CDR1 is SEHNR and CDR2 FQNEAQ (reference sequence). Trimming stripped 6 bases from V and 6 bases from J, with 14 bases between. The CDR3 is made up of 14 amino acids. For the CDR3, the DNA is TGTGCCAGCAGTACCCTCGAGGAGTCCGGGGAGCTGTTTTTT. Translating gives CASSTLEESGELFF. The entire variable domain, with the rest obtained from reference TRBV7-9 and TRBJ2-2, is as follows: DTGVSQNPRHKITKRGQNVTFRCDPISEHNRLYWYRQTLGQGPEFLTYFQNEAQLEKSRLLSDRFSAERPKGSFSTLEIQRTEQGDSAMYLCASSTLEESGELFFGEGSRLTVL.

The chain is built from TRBV28 and TRBJ2-3; perhaps TRBD1 as D (5 bases). Per the germline V gene, CDR1 is MDHEN and CDR2 is SYDVKM. The CDR3 runs 14 residues. Deletions cut 6 bases from V and 5 bases from J, with 15 bases between. CDR3 in amino acids: CASSSDLRGDTQYF. In DNA, the CDR3 is TGTGCCAGCAGCTCTGACTTAAGGGGAGATACGCAGTATTTT.

V gene TRBV7-9 combines with J gene TRBJ1-1, with D maybe TRBD1 (5 bases). Germline CDR1 SEHNR, CDR2 FQNEAQ (reference sequence). The V end lost 1 base, the J end lost 1 base, and 10 bases lay between the germline ends. CDR3 length equals 15 residues. The CDR3 nucleotides are TGTGCCAGCAGCTTAGGTCAGGGATCGAACACTGAAGCTTTCTTT. As protein: CASSLGQGSNTEAFF.

The chain has TRBV4-1 and TRBJ2-1; no clear D gene. The CDR3 sequence is 12 residues long. Germline V gene lookup returns CDR1 MGHRA and CDR2 YSYEKL. With 6 bases removed from V and 9 bases from J, the gap between germline ends came to 12 bases. The CDR3 reads CASSPYGGEQFF. The CDR3 region has the DNA TGCGCCAGCAGTCCCTACGGCGGTGAGCAGTTCTTC.

This chain joins TRBV4-3 and TRBJ2-2; TRBD1 is a possible D gene (5 bases). Germline CDR1 LGHNA, CDR2 YSLEER. This CDR3 is 15 amino acids long. With 0 bases removed from V and 5 bases from J, the gap between germline ends came to 10 bases. CDR3 coding DNA: TGCGCCAGCAGCCAAGATGACAGTCTTACCGGGGAGCTGTTTTTT. Translated, it gives CASSQDDSLTGELFF.

V and J are TRBV4-1 and TRBJ2-5; 7 bases line up with TRBD2. The CDR3 is 16 amino acids. The germline CDR1 and CDR2 sequences are MGHRA and YSYEKL. V gave up 4 bases and J gave up 4 bases; unmatched junction bases: 12. In nucleotides, the CDR3 is TGCGCCAGCAGCCCAGGACCCGGGACTACGCCAGAGACCCAGTACTTC. It translates to CASSPGPGTTPETQYF.